A single sample gave rise to the 17 T cell receptor beta chains below, sequenced in a study of OX40 agonist ivuxolimab in advanced cancers. Assay: immunoSEQ multiplex PCR; the TCRdb copy retains only in-frame clones and omits some. The sample includes tens of thousands of clones, about 92% seen only once; the top ten take 13% to 15%. The sequencing here drew on CD4+ or CD8+ T cells sorted from blood, taken in a trial of the OX40 agonist ivuxolimab. The origin of the receptors is an adult with an advanced solid tumor such as melanoma, head and neck, liver or kidney cancer.

The CDR3 coding sequence is TGTGCCAGCAGCTCGGCGGGGGGGCGGATAGAGACCCAGTACTTC. This translates into CASSSAGGRIETQYF. The chain couples TRBV5-4 to TRBJ2-5; TRBD2 matches at 9 bases. The V and J ends lost 3 bases and 4 bases, in that order; junction bases with no gene match: 7. Germline CDR1 SGHNT, CDR2 YYREEE (reference sequence). CDR3 length: 15 residues.

The gene calls are TRBV19 and TRBJ2-1; 7 nucleotides line up with TRBD1. V trimming: 6 bases; J trimming: 8 bases; junction bases outside the gene matches: 10. The CDR3 is 14 amino acids. Looked up from germline, CDR1 is LNHDA and CDR2 is SQIVND (reference sequence). In DNA form, the CDR3 reads TGTGCCAGTAGGGGGGCAGGGGGTGTCCATGAGCAGTTCTTC. Translation gives CASRGAGGVHEQFF.

The chain is built from TRBV6-5 and TRBJ2-7; TRBD1 is a possible D gene (6 bases). From germline, CDR1 is MNHEY and CDR2 SVGAGI. Deletions cut 8 bases from V and 4 bases from J, with 9 bases between. The length of the CDR3 is 11 residues. CDR3: CASLRGYEQYF. The DNA of the CDR3 is TGTGCCAGCCTCAGGGGATACGAGCAGTACTTC.

The V call is TRBV5-4, the J call TRBJ1-1; tentative D call: TRBD1 (6 bases). The germline gives CDR1 SGHNT, CDR2 YYREEE (reference sequence). The CDR3 is 16 amino acids. The V end lost 4 bases, the J end lost 0 bases, and 16 bases lay between the germline ends. This CDR3 is CASSAGGRDMNTEAFF. The CDR3 DNA reads TGTGCCAGCAGCGCGGGAGGAAGGGACATGAACACTGAAGCTTTCTTT.

V and J are TRBV19 and TRBJ1-2; D not resolved. The germline gives CDR1 LNHDA, CDR2 SQIVND (reference sequence). V lost 7 bases to trimming and J lost 0 bases, with 15 bases between them. The CDR3 consists of 15 residues. The chain's CDR3 is CASTPAAGSNYGYTF. The CDR3 DNA reads TGTGCCAGTACTCCCGCCGCAGGATCTAACTATGGCTACACCTTC. Combining the CDR3 with reference TRBV19 and TRBJ1-2 gives the whole variable domain DGGITQSPKYLFRKEGQNVTLSCEQNLNHDAMYWYRQDPGQGLRLIYYSQIVNDFQKGDIAEGYSVSREKKESFPLTVTSAQKNPTAFYLCASTPAAGSNYGYTFGSGTRLTVV.

The chain combines TRBV19 with TRBJ2-1, with D hard to call. Trimming took 5 bases from V and 9 from J, leaving 26 bases between them. The CDR3 is 17 amino acids. CDR1 is LNHDA and CDR2 is SQIVND in the germline V gene (reference sequence). This CDR3 reads CASSHKVWLEVPGEQFF. The DNA for the CDR3 is TGTGCCAGTAGTCATAAGGTGTGGCTAGAAGTGCCGGGTGAGCAGTTCTTC.

This clone has a handful of counts. This CDR3 is CASSHGGTDNEQFF. Written as DNA, the CDR3 is TGTGCCAGCAGCCACGGGGGTACGGACAATGAGCAGTTCTTC. The chain recombines TRBV4-2 with TRBJ2-1; D possibly corresponds to TRBD2 (6 bases). The V end was cut by 3 bases, the J end by 5 bases, with 11 bases between. The CDR3 runs to 14 residues. Germline V gene data show CDR1 as LGHNA and CDR2 as YNFKEQ.

The rearrangement uses TRBV16 and TRBJ1-5, with a possible D match to TRBD1 (5 bases). Deletions cut 4 bases from V and 0 bases from J, with 10 bases between. Germline V lookup: CDR1 KGHSY, CDR2 FQNENV. CDR3 length equals 15 residues. CDR3 nucleotide sequence: TGTGCCAGCAGCCCCGGGACGGATAGCAATCAGCCCCAGCATTTT. Amino acids: CASSPGTDSNQPQHF.

V gene TRBV27 combines with J gene TRBJ1-2; D is ambiguous. The CDR3 length is 13 residues. CDR1 and CDR2 from the germline V gene are MNHEY and SMNVEV (reference sequence). V was cut by 3 bases and J by 8 bases, with 13 bases left in between. The CDR3 DNA follows: TGTGCCAGCAGTTTCGGGCCAAGAGGGGGCTACACCTTC. This gives the protein CASSFGPRGGYTF.

The V gene is TRBV6-6, the J gene TRBJ1-5; D is unresolved. CDR1 and CDR2 (germline): MNHNY, SVGAGI (reference sequence). V was pared by 0 bases and J by 0 bases, with 9 bases between. The CDR3 loop spans 16 amino acids. CDR3 sequence: CASSYSLEYSNQPQHF. The CDR3, as DNA: TGTGCCAGCAGTTACTCGTTGGAGTATAGCAATCAGCCCCAGCATTTT.

CDR3 region: CASSLTGLAVYNEQFF. The CDR3 DNA is TGTGCCAGCAGTTTAACGGGACTAGCGGTCTACAATGAGCAGTTCTTC. This chain links TRBV27 with TRBJ2-1; 11 bases are a match to TRBD2. The CDR3 extends over 16 amino acids. Germline V lookup: CDR1 MNHEY, CDR2 SMNVEV (reference sequence). Trimming at V came to 2 bases and at J to 3 bases, leaving 3 bases not matched to a gene.

V gene TRBV4-1 combines with J gene TRBJ2-3; TRBD2 matches at 10 bases. CDR1 MGHRA and CDR2 YSYEKL come from the germline V gene. V shed 4 bases and J 4 bases; nucleotides not matched to a gene: 8. CDR3 length equals 16 residues. The CDR3 is CASSRGSGGASDTQYF. The CDR3 DNA follows: TGCGCCAGCAGCCGGGGAAGCGGGGGGGCGTCAGATACGCAGTATTTT.

This clone showed up just a few times. The chain couples TRBV27 to TRBJ1-2; D ambiguous. The CDR3 spans 11 residues. V lost 6 bases to trimming and J lost 5 bases, with 7 bases between them. The germline CDR1 and CDR2 sequences are MNHEY and SMNVEV (reference sequence). CDR3 DNA: TGTGCCAGCAGGGTTAAGTATGGCTACACCTTC. Amino acid sequence: CASRVKYGYTF.

The chain joins TRBV5-4 to TRBJ1-1; TRBD1 might be the D (5 bases). This CDR3 has 17 residues. V gave up 3 bases and J gave up 4 bases, with 22 bases separating them. Looked up from germline, CDR1 is SGHNT and CDR2 is YYREEE (reference sequence). The CDR3 DNA is TGTGCCAGCAGCTCCCAAGGCAGGGACCCCCGGGGCACTGAAGCTTTCTTT. Protein sequence: CASSSQGRDPRGTEAFF.

The gene calls are TRBV5-1 and TRBJ1-2, with 10 bases lining up with TRBD1. From germline, CDR1 is SGHRS and CDR2 YFSETQ. V was pared by 4 bases and J by 5 bases, with 17 bases of the junction left unmatched. The CDR3 sequence is 18 residues long. CDR3 bases: TGCGCCAGCAGCCGCAAAACCGGGACAGGGGCTTTTTCGTATGGCTACACCTTC. Its protein is CASSRKTGTGAFSYGYTF.

The sample holds a few counts of this clone. The V call is TRBV5-5, the J call TRBJ1-1; 10 bases are a match to TRBD1. V was pared by 3 bases and J by 8 bases, with 13 bases of the junction left unmatched. This CDR3 comprises 16 residues. Germline V gene lookup returns CDR1 SGHKS and CDR2 YYEKEE (reference sequence). CDR3: CASSSWMGDRGLEAFF. For the CDR3, the DNA is TGTGCCAGCAGCTCCTGGATGGGGGACAGGGGTTTAGAAGCTTTCTTT.

This CDR3 is CASSQDGMHQPQHF. The CDR3 DNA is TGCGCCAGCAGCCAAGATGGGATGCATCAGCCCCAGCATTTT. The rearrangement uses TRBV4-3 and TRBJ1-5; no clear D. V lost 0 bases and J lost 5, with 8 bases in between. The CDR3 covers 14 residues. Germline-derived CDR1 and CDR2 are LGHNA and YSLEER.